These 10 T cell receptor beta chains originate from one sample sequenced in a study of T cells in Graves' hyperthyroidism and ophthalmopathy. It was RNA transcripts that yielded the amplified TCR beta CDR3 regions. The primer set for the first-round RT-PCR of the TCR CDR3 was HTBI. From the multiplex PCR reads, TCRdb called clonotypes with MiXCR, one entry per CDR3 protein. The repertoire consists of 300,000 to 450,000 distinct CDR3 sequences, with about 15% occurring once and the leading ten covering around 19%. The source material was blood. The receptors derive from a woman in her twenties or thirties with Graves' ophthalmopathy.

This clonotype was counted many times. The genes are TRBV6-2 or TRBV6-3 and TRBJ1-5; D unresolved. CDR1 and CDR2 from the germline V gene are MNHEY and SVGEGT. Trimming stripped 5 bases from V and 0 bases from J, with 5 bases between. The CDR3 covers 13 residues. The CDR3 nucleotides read TGTGCCAGCAGTCCACATAGCAATCAGCCCCAGCATTTT. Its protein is CASSPHSNQPQHF.

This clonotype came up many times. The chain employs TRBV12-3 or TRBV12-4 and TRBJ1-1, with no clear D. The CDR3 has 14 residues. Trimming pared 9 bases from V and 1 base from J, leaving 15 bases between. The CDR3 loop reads CASNLYRGNTEAFF. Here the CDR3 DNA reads TGTGCCAGTAACCTATACCGGGGGAACACTGAAGCTTTCTTT.

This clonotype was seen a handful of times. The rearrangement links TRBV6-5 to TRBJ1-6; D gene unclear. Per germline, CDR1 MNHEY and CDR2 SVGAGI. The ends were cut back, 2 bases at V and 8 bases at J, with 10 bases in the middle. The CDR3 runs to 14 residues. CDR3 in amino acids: CASSYSRIDSPLHF. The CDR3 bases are TGTGCCAGCAGTTACAGCAGGATTGATTCACCCCTCCACTTT.

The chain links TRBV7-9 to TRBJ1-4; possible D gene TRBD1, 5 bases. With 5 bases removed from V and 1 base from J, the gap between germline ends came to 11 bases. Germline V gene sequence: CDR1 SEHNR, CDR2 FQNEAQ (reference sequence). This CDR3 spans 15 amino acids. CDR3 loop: CASSTETVTNEKLFF. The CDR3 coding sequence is TGTGCCAGCAGCACTGAGACAGTAACTAATGAAAAACTGTTTTTT.

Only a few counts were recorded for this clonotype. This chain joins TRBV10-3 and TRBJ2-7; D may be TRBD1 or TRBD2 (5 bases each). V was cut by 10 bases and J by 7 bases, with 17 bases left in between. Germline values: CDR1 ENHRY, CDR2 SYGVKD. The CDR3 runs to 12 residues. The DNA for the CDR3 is TGTGCCACCGACGAAGGGACGTATGAGCAGTACTTC. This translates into CATDEGTYEQYF.

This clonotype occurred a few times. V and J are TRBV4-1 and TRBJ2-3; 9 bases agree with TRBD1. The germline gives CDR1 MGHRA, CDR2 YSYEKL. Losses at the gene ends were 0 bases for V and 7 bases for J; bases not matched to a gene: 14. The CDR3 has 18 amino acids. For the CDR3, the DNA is TGCGCCAGCAGCCAAGAAGGGGGACAGGGTAGACTGGCGAATACGCAGTATTTT. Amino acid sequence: CASSQEGGQGRLANTQYF.

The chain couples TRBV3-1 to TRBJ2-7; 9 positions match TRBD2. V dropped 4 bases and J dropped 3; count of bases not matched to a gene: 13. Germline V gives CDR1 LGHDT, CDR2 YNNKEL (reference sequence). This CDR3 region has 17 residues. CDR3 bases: TGTGCCAGCAGCCCCCGGGCGGGGGGGCCTACGCGCTACGAGCAGTACTTC. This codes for CASSPRAGGPTRYEQYF.

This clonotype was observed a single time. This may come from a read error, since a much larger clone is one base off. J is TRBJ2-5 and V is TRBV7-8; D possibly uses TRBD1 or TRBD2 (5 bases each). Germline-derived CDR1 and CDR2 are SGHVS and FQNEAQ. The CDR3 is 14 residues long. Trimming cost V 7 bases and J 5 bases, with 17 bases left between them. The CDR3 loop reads CASIGTQGAETQYF. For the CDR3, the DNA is TGTGCCAGCATCGGGACCCAGGGTGCGGAGACCCAGTACTTC. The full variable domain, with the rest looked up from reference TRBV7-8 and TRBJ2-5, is GAGVSQSPRYKVAKRGQDVALRCDPISGHVSLFWYQQALGQGPEFLTYFQNEAQLDKSGLPSDRFFAERPEGSVSTLKIQRTQQEDSAVYLCASIGTQGAETQYFGPGTRLLVL.

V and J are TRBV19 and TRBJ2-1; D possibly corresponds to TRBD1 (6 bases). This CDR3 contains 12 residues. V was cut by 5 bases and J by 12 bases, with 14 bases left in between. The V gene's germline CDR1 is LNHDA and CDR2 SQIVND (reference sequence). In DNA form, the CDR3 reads TGTGCCAGTAGTCCGCTTAGGGGGAGGCAGTTCTTC. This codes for CASSPLRGRQFF.

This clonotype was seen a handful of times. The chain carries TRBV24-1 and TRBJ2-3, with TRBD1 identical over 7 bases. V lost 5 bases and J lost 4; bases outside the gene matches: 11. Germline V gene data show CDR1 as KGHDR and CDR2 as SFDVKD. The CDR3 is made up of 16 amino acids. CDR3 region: CATSVQTGQSPDTQYF. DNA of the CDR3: TGTGCCACCAGTGTCCAGACAGGGCAGTCACCAGATACGCAGTATTTT.